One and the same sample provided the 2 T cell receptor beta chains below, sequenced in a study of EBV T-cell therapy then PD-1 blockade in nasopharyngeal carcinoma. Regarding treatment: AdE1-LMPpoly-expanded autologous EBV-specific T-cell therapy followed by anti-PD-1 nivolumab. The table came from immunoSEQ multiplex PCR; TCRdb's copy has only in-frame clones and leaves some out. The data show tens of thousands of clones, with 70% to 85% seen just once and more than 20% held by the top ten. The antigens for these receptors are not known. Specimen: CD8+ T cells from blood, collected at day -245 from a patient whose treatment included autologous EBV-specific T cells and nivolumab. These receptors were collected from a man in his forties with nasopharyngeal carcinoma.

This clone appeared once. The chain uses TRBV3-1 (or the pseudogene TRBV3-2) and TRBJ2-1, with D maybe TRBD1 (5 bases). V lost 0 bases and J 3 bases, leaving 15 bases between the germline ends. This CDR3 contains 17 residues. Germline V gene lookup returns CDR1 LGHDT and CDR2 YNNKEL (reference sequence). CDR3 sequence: CASSQDTTVEIYNEQFF. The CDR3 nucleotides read TGTGCCAGCAGCCAAGATACGACAGTCGAAATCTACAATGAGCAGTTCTTC.

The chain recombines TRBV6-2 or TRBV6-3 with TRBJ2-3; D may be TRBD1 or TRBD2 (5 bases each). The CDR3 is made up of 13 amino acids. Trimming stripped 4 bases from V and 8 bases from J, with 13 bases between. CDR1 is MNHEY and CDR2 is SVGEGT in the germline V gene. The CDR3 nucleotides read TGTGCCAGCAGTTCCGGGACCACGGGTACGCAGTATTTT. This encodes CASSSGTTGTQYF.